The 22 T cell receptor beta chains below all came from one sample that was sequenced in a study of blood T cell repertoires in COVID-19 (dated by TCRdb to 2018 to 2020). Library creation used the immunoSEQ multiplex PCR assay. TCRdb holds this immuneACCESS table with in-frame rearrangements only. Some clones are missing; in checked studies, unresolved V genes explain under half, and the rest has no known cause. For this sample there are about 180,000 clones; approximately 85% appear just once. The ten largest make up 6.2% of the sample. Sample: PBMCs or T cells enriched from blood (not recorded which). The source of these receptors is a middle-aged man who had recovered from COVID-19.

The gene calls are TRBV21-1 and TRBJ1-5; the table's D call of TRBD1 was not tested on the DNA. TRBV21-1 is a listed pseudogene. The CDR3 is 13 amino acids. The CDR3: CASSRQQCWPQHF. CDR3 DNA: TGTGCCAGCAGCAGACAACAGTGCTGGCCCCAGCATTTT.

This sequence joins TRBV7-2 and TRBJ2-5, with 13 bases lining up with TRBD2. The CDR3 is 16 amino acids. Germline V gene sequence: CDR1 SGHTA, CDR2 FQGNSA. Losses at the gene ends were 4 bases for V and 2 bases for J; bases not matched to a gene: 4. The CDR3 here is CASSSGLAGPQETQYF. CDR3 DNA sequence: TGTGCCAGCAGCTCGGGACTAGCGGGGCCTCAAGAGACCCAGTACTTC.

The V gene is TRBV7-3, the J gene TRBJ1-2, with 9 nucleotides matching TRBD1. Trimming at V came to 5 bases and at J to 7 bases, leaving 11 bases not matched to a gene. Germline V gene data show CDR1 as SGHTA and CDR2 as FQGTGA. The CDR3 is 15 amino acids. The CDR3: CASSPDRGGVGGYTF. The CDR3 DNA follows: TGTGCCAGCAGCCCCGACAGGGGGGGGGTTGGTGGCTACACCTTC.

In its sample, this clone was seen once. Other DNA sequences in this specimen translate into the identical CDR3. V and J are TRBV27 and TRBJ1-5; D gene uncertain. The CDR3 spans 14 residues. CDR1 and CDR2 from the germline V gene are MNHEY and SMNVEV (reference sequence). Trimming cost V 0 bases and J 4 bases, with 7 bases left between them. CDR3 loop: CASSLSAGNQPQHF. DNA for the CDR3: TGTGCCAGCAGTTTATCGGCGGGAAATCAGCCCCAGCATTTT.

The rearrangement links TRBV30 to TRBJ1-2; no definite D call. The germline V gene has CDR1 GTSNPN and CDR2 SVGIG (reference sequence). This CDR3 has 12 residues. V was clipped by 4 bases and J by 1 base, with 7 bases between them. CDR3 region: CAWNGFNYGYTF. In DNA, the CDR3 is TGTGCCTGGAACGGGTTTAACTATGGCTACACCTTC.

The gene calls are TRBV27 and TRBJ2-1; the match to TRBD1 covers 7 bases. Germline CDR1 and CDR2: MNHEY and SMNVEV (reference sequence). V lost 4 bases, J lost 7 bases, and 13 bases stayed unmatched. The CDR3 totals 16 residues. CDR3 in amino acids: CASSYKGGLLGNEQFF. CDR3 nucleotides: TGTGCCAGCAGTTACAAAGGGGGCCTACTGGGGAATGAGCAGTTCTTC.

The chain recombines TRBV7-3 with TRBJ2-1; maybe TRBD1 (5 bases). V lost 4 bases and J 0 bases, leaving 10 bases between the germline ends. CDR3 length equals 15 residues. CDR1 and CDR2 (germline): SGHTA, FQGTGA. The DNA of the CDR3 is TGTGCCAGCAGCTGGACACCGAGCTCCTACAATGAGCAGTTCTTC. It translates to CASSWTPSSYNEQFF.

The chain joins TRBV7-3 to TRBJ1-4, with no clear D. V shed 1 base and J shed 3 bases, with 9 bases lying between them. Germline V lookup: CDR1 SGHTA, CDR2 FQGTGA. This CDR3 contains 15 residues. Here the CDR3 DNA reads TGTGCCAGCAGCTTAAGCGGGTCTCCTAATGAAAAACTGTTTTTT. Translating it yields CASSLSGSPNEKLFF.

This clone was seen a handful of times. V and J are TRBV28 and TRBJ2-7, with D perhaps TRBD1 (6 bases). Germline loops: CDR1 MDHEN, CDR2 SYDVKM. V gave up 2 bases and J gave up 2 bases, with 7 bases separating them. This CDR3 has 13 residues. For the CDR3, the DNA is TGTGCCAGCAGTTTAACAGGGCCCTACGAGCAGTACTTC. This codes for CASSLTGPYEQYF.

The V call is TRBV11-2, the J call TRBJ1-6, with D perhaps matching TRBD1 (5 bases). Trimming cost V 5 bases and J 6 bases, with 14 bases left between them. Germline assignment: CDR1 SGHAT and CDR2 FQNNGV. There are 15 residues in the CDR3. This chain's CDR3 is CASSPRGTANSPLHF. The DNA of the CDR3 is TGTGCCAGCAGCCCACGCGGGACTGCTAATTCACCCCTCCACTTT.

The chain links TRBV11-2 to TRBJ2-7, with D maybe TRBD2 (6 bases). Germline CDR1 SGHAT, CDR2 FQNNGV. The V gene lost 2 bases and the J gene lost 2 bases, with 10 bases spanning the gap. The CDR3 is made up of 14 amino acids. The CDR3 DNA reads TGTGCCAGCAGCTTAATAGCGGTTACCTACGAGCAGTACTTC. Translation gives CASSLIAVTYEQYF.

The chain is built from TRBV25-1 and TRBJ1-3; TRBD1 is a possible D gene (6 bases). Trimming took 4 bases from V and 2 from J, leaving 12 bases between them. CDR3 length equals 15 residues. Germline V lookup: CDR1 MGHDK, CDR2 SYGVNS. The CDR3 DNA sequence: TGTGCCAGCAGTGGAAAACAGGGAACTGGAAACACCATATATTTT. Translated, it gives CASSGKQGTGNTIYF.

J is TRBJ2-7 and V is TRBV7-6; D possibly corresponds to TRBD2 (5 bases). The CDR3 sequence is 17 residues long. Trimming cost V 0 bases and J 2 bases, with 17 bases left between them. The V gene's germline CDR1 is SGHVS and CDR2 FNYEAQ. CDR3 sequence (DNA): TGTGCCAGCAGCTTAGCGACTCCTACGGGGAGAACCTACGAGCAGTACTTC. This encodes CASSLATPTGRTYEQYF. The variable domain in full, with the rest retrieved from reference TRBV7-6 and TRBJ2-7, is GAGVSQSPRYKVTKRGQDVALRCDPISGHVSLYWYRQALGQGPEFLTYFNYEAQQDKSGLPNDRFSAERPEGSISTLTIQRTEQRDSAMYRCASSLATPTGRTYEQYFGPGTRLTVT.

As concerns this clone: At one of its ends the junction is not consistent with the germline gene, which may arise from a read error. This chain connects TRBV11-3 to TRBJ2-7; 10 bases align to TRBD2. CDR3 length: 15 residues. Germline CDR1 is SGHNT and CDR2 is YENEEA. The DNA of the CDR3 is TGTGCCAGCAGCTTAAGTACCGGGACTAGCGCCGCGGAGAGCTTC. It translates to CASSLSTGTSAAESF.

The rearrangement links TRBV5-1 to TRBJ2-5; TRBD1 might be the D (5 bases). This CDR3 has 14 residues. Germline loops: CDR1 SGHRS, CDR2 YFSETQ. V gave up 1 base and J gave up 1 base, with 8 bases separating them. The CDR3 nucleotides are TGCGCCAGCAGCTTGAGTCAGGGCCAAGAGACCCAGTACTTC. Translating gives CASSLSQGQETQYF.

This chain connects TRBV28 to TRBJ1-1; D may be TRBD1 (6 bases). Trimming took off 9 bases at V and 0 bases at J, with 17 bases between the two ends. The CDR3 sequence is 15 residues long. CDR1 and CDR2 (germline): MDHEN, SYDVKM. The CDR3, as DNA: TGTGCCAGTTTCACGGACAGACCTATGAACACTGAAGCTTTCTTT. Protein: CASFTDRPMNTEAFF.

The chain recombines TRBV3-1 (or the pseudogene TRBV3-2) with TRBJ1-1; TRBD1 matches 7 bases. This CDR3 region has 16 residues. J was trimmed by 2 bases and V by 4 bases; bases with no gene match: 10. Germline V CDR1 and CDR2: LGHDT, YNNKEL (reference sequence). The CDR3 spells CASSRTAGGGNTEAFF. Here the CDR3 DNA reads TGTGCCAGCAGCCGAACAGCAGGGGGAGGAAACACTGAAGCTTTCTTT.

The V call is TRBV19, the J call TRBJ1-1; maybe TRBD1 (6 bases). The germline gives CDR1 LNHDA, CDR2 SQIVND (reference sequence). This CDR3 region has 13 residues. The V and J ends lost 5 bases and 8 bases respectively, with 15 bases between them. CDR3 coding DNA: TGTGCCAGTAGTTTCACAGGGCCCGGCGAAGCTTTCTTT. Its protein product is CASSFTGPGEAFF.

This clone has only a few counts. The chain has TRBV9 and TRBJ1-6, with TRBD1 as a possible D gene (6 bases). Germline V gene sequence: CDR1 SGDLS, CDR2 YYNGEE. V lost 2 bases and J 8 bases, leaving 11 bases between the germline ends. The CDR3 runs 14 residues. The CDR3 region is CASSVTGWDSPLHF. The CDR3 DNA is TGTGCCAGCAGCGTTACAGGGTGGGATTCACCCCTCCACTTT. The full variable domain, with the rest looked up from reference TRBV9 and TRBJ1-6, is DSGVTQTPKHLITATGQRVTLRCSPRSGDLSVYWYQQSLDQGLQFLIQYYNGEERAKGNILERFSAQQFPDLHSELNLSSLELGDSALYFCASSVTGWDSPLHFGNGTRLTVT.

This rearrangement joins TRBV18 to TRBJ2-3; 8 bases agree with TRBD1. Unmatched junction bases numbered 6, after V lost 3 bases and J lost 4 bases. Germline loops: CDR1 KGHSH, CDR2 LQKENI. The CDR3 is made up of 15 amino acids. In DNA, the CDR3 is TGTGCCAGCTCACCCTACCAGGGGGCGGCAGATACGCAGTATTTT. Translation gives CASSPYQGAADTQYF.

This chain uses TRBV2 with TRBJ2-2; D remains unclear. CDR1 is SNHLY, CDR2 FYNNEI, per germline. This CDR3 has 16 residues. V gave up 6 bases and J gave up 1 base, with 15 bases separating them. CDR3 nucleotide sequence: TGTGCCAGCAGGAACAGACCCCTGCTGAACACCGGGGAGCTGTTTTTT. Translation: CASRNRPLLNTGELFF.

V usage is TRBV27 and J usage is TRBJ2-3; 9 bases match TRBD2. The germline CDR1 and CDR2 sequences are MNHEY and SMNVEV (reference sequence). Losses at the gene ends were 6 bases for V and 1 base for J; bases not matched to a gene: 8. CDR3 length: 16 residues. In DNA form, the CDR3 reads TGTGCCAGCAGCAACTGGGTAGCGGGGGGCACAGATACGCAGTATTTT. It encodes CASSNWVAGGTDTQYF.